This T cell receptor (beta chain) originates from a study of T cell changes during pregnancy in multiple sclerosis. Germline V gives CDR1 SGDLS, CDR2 YYNGEE. Between the trimmed V and J ends, which lost 2 bases and 0 bases, there was a span of 9 bases. The CDR3 spans 15 residues. Profiling relied on immunoSEQ multiplex PCR, and the TCRdb table lists in-frame clones only, not all of them. This table holds roughly 54,000 clones, approximately 90% found once. This receptor was obtained from a female donor with multiple sclerosis, enrolled in a pregnancy study. Sequencing was performed on CD4+ T cells from peripheral blood mononuclear cells, taken after pregnancy. V and J are TRBV9 and TRBJ1-5, with D perhaps matching TRBD1 (5 bases). The CDR3 here is CASSVGGSSNQPQHF. Written as DNA, the CDR3 is TGTGCCAGCAGCGTGGGGGGGAGTAGCAATCAGCCCCAGCATTTT.